This T cell receptor beta chain was obtained from a study of cytomegalovirus exposure and HLA in healthy donors. V lost 4 bases, J lost 3 bases, and 7 bases stayed unmatched. There are 16 residues in the CDR3. In germline, CDR1 is SGHRS, CDR2 YFSETQ. It was with 60 Vbeta and 13 Jbeta primers that the PCR ran. Generated by immunoSEQ multiplex PCR, the TCRdb table keeps only in-frame clones and is missing some. The profile shows about 170,000 clones, roughly 80% of them singletons. The sequenced material came from PBMCs. The sequence was collected from a man aged 25-45 years in good health and CMV-seropositive. This chain uses TRBV5-1 with TRBJ2-5; 12 nucleotides agree with TRBD2. CDR3 residues: CASSPGLAGMEETQYF. The CDR3, as DNA: TGCGCCAGCAGCCCCGGACTAGCGGGAATGGAAGAGACCCAGTACTTC. Drawing the rest from reference TRBV5-1 and TRBJ2-5, the complete variable domain is KAGVTQTPRYLIKTRGQQVTLSCSPISGHRSVSWYQQTPGQGLQFLFEYFSETQRNKGNFPGRFSGRQFSNSRSEMNVSTLELGDSALYLCASSPGLAGMEETQYFGPGTRLLVL.